These T cell receptor beta chains were read from a single sample in a study of beta chain features in type 1 diabetes. Repertoires were generated with immunoSEQ multiplex PCR, while TCRdb's copy carries only in-frame clones and drops some. The table includes 300,000 to 400,000 clones, approximately 10% detected once. Input material: naive CD4+ T cells from blood. The receptors derive from a woman aged 25 to 39 in good health. Each CDR3 is given without its conserved first and last residue. The order of the fields is J gene, CDR3 length, V gene, CDR3 protein.

j_gene: TRBJ2-7
len: 13
v_gene: TRBV6-5
CDR3aa: ASSYSGQGSYEQY

j_gene: TRBJ2-7
len: 15
v_gene: TRBV18
CDR3aa: ASSPRTSGSKTYEQY

j_gene: TRBJ2-7
len: 9
v_gene: TRBV20-1
CDR3aa: SASNRGEQY

j_gene: TRBJ2-3
len: 11
v_gene: TRBV5-6
CDR3aa: ASSEIVTDTQY

j_gene: TRBJ2-2
len: 14
v_gene: TRBV29-1
CDR3aa: SVVGFEGSNTGELF

j_gene: TRBJ2-7
len: 12
v_gene: TRBV9
CDR3aa: ASSVYSGAYEQY

j_gene: TRBJ2-3
len: 13
v_gene: TRBV9
CDR3aa: ASSVISGTPDTQY

j_gene: TRBJ2-7
len: 13
v_gene: TRBV19
CDR3aa: ASSIDRGQGREQY

j_gene: TRBJ2-2
len: 11
v_gene: TRBV4-3
CDR3aa: ASSPPGPGELF

j_gene: TRBJ2-2
len: 10
v_gene: TRBV9
CDR3aa: ASSVYAGELF

j_gene: TRBJ2-1
len: 13
v_gene: TRBV5-1
CDR3aa: ASSLADLDYNEQF

j_gene: TRBJ1-1
len: 13
v_gene: TRBV7-9
CDR3aa: ASSLGVGVNTEAF

j_gene: TRBJ1-5
len: 12
v_gene: TRBV11-2
CDR3aa: ASSSQGTDQPQH

j_gene: TRBJ1-4
len: 12
v_gene: TRBV9
CDR3aa: ASSAQGVEEKLF

j_gene: TRBJ1-2
len: 12
v_gene: TRBV6-5
CDR3aa: ASSYESTGYGYT

j_gene: TRBJ2-1
len: 11
v_gene: TRBV7-7
CDR3aa: ASSPDRDNEQF

j_gene: TRBJ2-5
len: 13
v_gene: TRBV9
CDR3aa: ASSVGGQGQETQY

j_gene: TRBJ2-1
len: 13
v_gene: TRBV15
CDR3aa: ATSSRGTGGNEQF

j_gene: TRBJ2-7
len: 12
v_gene: TRBV7-9
CDR3aa: ASSLGTGNYEQY

j_gene: TRBJ2-3
len: 12
v_gene: TRBV15
CDR3aa: ATSRGTGGDTQY

j_gene: TRBJ1-2
len: 13
v_gene: TRBV19
CDR3aa: ASRPLQGSNYGYT

j_gene: TRBJ2-5
len: 15
v_gene: TRBV4-3
CDR3aa: ASSRRLAGALGETQY

j_gene: TRBJ2-1
len: 10
v_gene: TRBV28
CDR3aa: ASSWLAGEQF

j_gene: TRBJ2-1
len: 13
v_gene: TRBV28
CDR3aa: ASSFSGTGGERQF

j_gene: TRBJ1-2
len: 11
v_gene: TRBV15
CDR3aa: ASAAGEGYGYT

j_gene: TRBJ1-4
len: 9
v_gene: TRBV30
CDR3aa: AWSVSEKLF

j_gene: TRBJ2-5
len: 10
v_gene: TRBV29-1
CDR3aa: SVGQGTETQY